The source of this T cell receptor beta chain is a study of multiple sclerosis patients with progressive multifocal leukoencephalopathy. In the study overall: Controls were natalizumab-treated multiple sclerosis patients who did not develop PML, sampled longitudinally. General study points: Less diverse TRB repertoires were suggested in most PML patients. Preferential TRBV-TRBJ pairings or common gene usage were not detected at PML.

Every PCR reaction included synthetic inline CDR3 controls for all V-J pairings. Profiled with immunoSEQ multiplex PCR; TCRdb holds only in-frame clones, not every one. The table includes 25,000 to 35,000 clones, roughly 91% detected once. This CDR3 comprises 16 residues. V dropped 3 bases and J dropped 1; count of bases not matched to a gene: 7. Germline CDR1 SGHRS, CDR2 YFSETQ. In the case of this clone: The antigen is unknown.

The time point denotes: before natalizumab initiation. The specimen was PBMCs. The J gene is TRBJ2-3, the V gene TRBV5-1; 8 bases line up with TRBD2. The receptor comes from a human donor with multiple sclerosis. The CDR3 spells CASSSQEGLGTDTQYF. The CDR3, as DNA: TGCGCCAGCAGCTCTCAAGAGGGACTAGGCACAGATACGCAGTATTTT.